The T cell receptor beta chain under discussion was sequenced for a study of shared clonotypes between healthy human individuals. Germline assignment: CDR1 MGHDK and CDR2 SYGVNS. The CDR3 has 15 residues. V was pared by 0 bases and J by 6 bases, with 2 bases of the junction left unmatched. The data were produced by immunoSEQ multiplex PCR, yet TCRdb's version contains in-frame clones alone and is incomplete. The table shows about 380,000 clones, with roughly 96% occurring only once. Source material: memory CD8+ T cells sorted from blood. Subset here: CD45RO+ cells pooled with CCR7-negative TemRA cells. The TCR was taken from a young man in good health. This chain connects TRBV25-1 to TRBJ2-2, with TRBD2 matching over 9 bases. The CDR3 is CASSEYGGRAGELFF. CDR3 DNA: TGTGCCAGCAGTGAATATGGCGGGAGGGCCGGGGAGCTGTTTTTT.